This TCR beta chain was recovered during a study of shared clonotypes between healthy human individuals. Findings of the study overall: The expectation was that sequencing depth would affect clonotype sharing among donors.

The CDR3 consists of 13 residues. Trimming stripped 0 bases from V and 5 bases from J, with 6 bases between. The V gene's germline CDR1 is SGHRS and CDR2 YFSETQ. Deep was the level used in running the assay. The authors distributed each subset's genomic DNA evenly over several immunoSEQ plates. Per the original data handling: In the immunoSEQ data, sequences were junction-only and lacked quality scores, so filtering differed. The method was immunoSEQ multiplex PCR; TCRdb's version includes in-frame clones alone and lacks a portion of them. The V and J calls and clone size were taken over from that table, and D and trimming were inferred from the DNA. The sample has about 490,000 clones, about 82% seen once. This clone has ten or more counts. Its specificity is unknown.

The gene calls are TRBV5-1 and TRBJ1-5; maybe TRBD1 (5 bases). Material for sequencing was PBMCs. This clonotype was obtained from a woman between 40 and 50 years old in good health. Some clones in this sample may be carry-over from other donors' samples. The CDR3 sequence is CASSLVGDQPQHF. In DNA, the CDR3 is TGCGCCAGCAGCTTGGTGGGGGATCAGCCCCAGCATTTT.